Shown below are 3 T cell receptor beta chains from a single sample sequenced in a study of shared clonotypes between healthy human individuals. This table comes from immunoSEQ multiplex PCR, and its TCRdb copy is limited to in-frame clones, with some not included. The table records hundreds of thousands of clones, 95% to 97% of them present only once. Sequenced material: naive CD4+ T cells sorted from blood. Described subset: CD45RA+ positively selected. These receptors were collected from a woman aged 25 to 39 in good health.

The rearrangement uses TRBV7-9 and TRBJ1-1; D perhaps matches TRBD1 (6 bases). V was cut by 3 bases and J by 8 bases, with 19 bases left in between. This CDR3 contains 15 residues. In germline, CDR1 is SEHNR, CDR2 FQNEAQ (reference sequence). The CDR3 reads CASSFAFRTDAEAFF. The CDR3 DNA sequence: TGTGCCAGCAGCTTCGCATTTAGGACAGACGCCGAAGCTTTCTTT.

This rearrangement joins TRBV5-4 to TRBJ2-7; 8 bases are shared with TRBD2. This CDR3 is 16 amino acids long. Germline V gene sequence: CDR1 SGHNT, CDR2 YYREEE (reference sequence). J gave up 4 bases and V 4 bases, and 13 bases lay outside the gene matches. CDR3 loop: CASSAYLAGIPYEQYF. CDR3 sequence (DNA): TGTGCCAGCAGCGCCTATCTAGCGGGCATCCCGTACGAGCAGTACTTC.

This chain uses TRBV2 with TRBJ2-3; perhaps TRBD1 as D (6 bases). Germline CDR1 and CDR2: SNHLY and FYNNEI. The CDR3 has 15 amino acids. V shed 6 bases and J shed 2 bases, with 15 bases lying between them. CDR3 sequence reads: CASRKIGQSTDTQYF. The DNA of the CDR3 is TGTGCCAGCAGGAAAATAGGACAGTCCACAGATACGCAGTATTTT.